These 28 T cell receptor beta chains were all obtained from the same sample, sequenced in a study of early stage breast cancer tumors. Repertoires were generated with immunoSEQ multiplex PCR, while TCRdb's copy carries only in-frame clones and drops some. This table holds 55,000 to 70,000 clones, more than 70% found once. What was sequenced was blood. Receptor source: a person aged 40 to 49 with breast cancer.

The V gene is TRBV6-5, the J gene TRBJ1-2; D perhaps matches TRBD1 (6 bases). The CDR3 length is 15 residues. Germline loops: CDR1 MNHEY, CDR2 SVGAGI. Deletions cut 6 bases from V and 5 bases from J, with 19 bases between. For the CDR3, the DNA is TGTGCCAGCAGCCGCAGGAGGTCCCAGGGGTATGGCTACACCTTC. Residues: CASSRRRSQGYGYTF.

V gene TRBV30 combines with J gene TRBJ2-3; the D is unclear. Trimming removed 2 bases from V and 5 bases from J, with 11 bases in between. This CDR3 has 13 amino acids. CDR1 is GTSNPN, CDR2 SVGIG, per germline (reference sequence). The CDR3 DNA is TGTGCCTGGAGTAACGGGCCAATAGATACGCAGTATTTT. Translated, it gives CAWSNGPIDTQYF. Using reference TRBV30 and TRBJ2-3 for the parts outside the CDR3, the full variable domain is SQTIHQWPATLVQPVGSPLSLECTVEGTSNPNLYWYRQAAGRGLQLLFYSVGIGQISSEVPQNLSASRPQDRQFILSSKKLLLSDSGFYLCAWSNGPIDTQYFGPGTRLTVL.

On this clone: Other DNA sequences in this specimen translate into the identical CDR3. The CDR3 bases are TGTGCCAGCAGTCCCGGGTCCTACGAGCAGTACTTC. Protein product: CASSPGSYEQYF. The chain links TRBV6-6 to TRBJ2-7; D not certain. Germline V gives CDR1 MNHNY, CDR2 SVGAGI (reference sequence). This CDR3 is 12 amino acids long. V gave up 5 bases and J gave up 1 base, with 6 bases separating them.

This chain uses TRBV9 with TRBJ2-3, with unresolved D. The germline CDR1 and CDR2 sequences are SGDLS and YYNGEE. CDR3 length: 14 residues. Trimming cost V 4 bases and J 2 bases, with 11 bases left between them. In nucleotides, the CDR3 is TGTGCCAGCAGCCTCCGCTTGCCCACAGATACGCAGTATTTT. It yields the protein CASSLRLPTDTQYF. The entire variable domain, with the rest obtained from reference TRBV9 and TRBJ2-3, is as follows: DSGVTQTPKHLITATGQRVTLRCSPRSGDLSVYWYQQSLDQGLQFLIQYYNGEERAKGNILERFSAQQFPDLHSELNLSSLELGDSALYFCASSLRLPTDTQYFGPGTRLTVL.

The chain has TRBV2 and TRBJ1-1; 8 nucleotides line up with TRBD1. This CDR3 region has 14 residues. V shed 5 bases, J shed 0 bases, and the junction held 2 bases outside the gene matches. Germline CDR1 is SNHLY and CDR2 is FYNNEI. CDR3: CASSYRGLNTEAFF. The CDR3 nucleotides are TGTGCCAGCAGTTACAGGGGGTTGAACACTGAAGCTTTCTTT.

The chain recombines TRBV6-6 with TRBJ2-5; a weak D match, TRBD2 (5 bases). The CDR3 spans 15 residues. The V and J ends lost 7 bases and 3 bases respectively, with 18 bases between them. Germline assignment: CDR1 MNHNY and CDR2 SVGAGI (reference sequence). This CDR3 is CASTRSGWGEETQYF. CDR3 DNA: TGTGCCAGCACACGTAGTGGGTGGGGAGAAGAGACCCAGTACTTC.

The J gene is TRBJ2-5, the V gene TRBV6-1; 8 nucleotides agree with TRBD2. The germline V gene has CDR1 MNHNS and CDR2 SASEGT. CDR3 length equals 15 residues. V lost 1 base to trimming and J lost 2 bases; unmatched junction nucleotides: 3. CDR3 nucleotide sequence: TGTGCCAGCAGTGAAGGGACTAGCTCGCAAGAGACCCAGTACTTC. Translating it yields CASSEGTSSQETQYF.

The rearrangement uses TRBV28 and TRBJ1-5; TRBD1 aligns across 8 bases. Germline V gene sequence: CDR1 MDHEN, CDR2 SYDVKM. The length of the CDR3 is 14 residues. The CDR3 DNA is TGTGCATCGACCCCTGGGGACAGGTATCAGCCCCAGCATTTT. It specifies CASTPGDRYQPQHF.

This clone was seen once. This chain joins TRBV7-3 and TRBJ2-3, with D perhaps given as TRBD1 or TRBD2 (5 bases each). Germline assignment: CDR1 SGHTA and CDR2 FQGTGA. The ends were cut back, 6 bases at V and 3 bases at J, with 16 bases in the middle. The CDR3 consists of 15 residues. The CDR3 nucleotides read TGTGCCAGCAGTTCGGGACCGGGATCGACAGATACGCAGTATTTT. Residues: CASSSGPGSTDTQYF.

The chain recombines TRBV10-3 with TRBJ2-7; the D is unclear. The V end lost 0 bases, the J end lost 6 bases, and 12 bases lay between the germline ends. Germline CDR1 ENHRY, CDR2 SYGVKD. The CDR3 contains 14 residues. CDR3 in amino acids: CAISESEGWGEQYF. CDR3 DNA: TGTGCCATCAGTGAGTCTGAAGGGTGGGGCGAGCAGTACTTC.

This rearrangement joins TRBV27 to TRBJ2-3, with a weak D call TRBD1 (6 bases). The CDR3 consists of 16 residues. The germline V gene encodes CDR1 MNHEY and CDR2 SMNVEV (reference sequence). V lost 2 bases and J 0 bases, leaving 12 bases between the germline ends. This CDR3 reads CASSLEDSFSTDTQYF. DNA for the CDR3: TGTGCCAGCAGTTTAGAGGACAGTTTTAGCACAGATACGCAGTATTTT.

The chain uses TRBV15 and TRBJ2-5; D not resolved. Germline V gene sequence: CDR1 LNHNV, CDR2 YYDKDF (reference sequence). V lost 0 bases, J lost 4 bases, and 3 bases lay in between. CDR3 length: 12 residues. Here the CDR3 DNA reads TGTGCCACCAGCAGAGATAGAGAGACCCAGTACTTC. Residues: CATSRDRETQYF.

This clone was observed a handful of times. This chain uses TRBV7-8 with TRBJ1-3; possibly TRBD1 for D (6 bases). V lost 1 base to trimming and J lost 4 bases, with 14 bases between them. Germline assignment: CDR1 SGHVS and CDR2 FQNEAQ. This CDR3 has 16 amino acids. In nucleotides, the CDR3 is TGTGCCAGCAGCTTAGGTCTTGGGGGGCTGGGAAACACCATATATTTT. Protein product: CASSLGLGGLGNTIYF.

The V gene is TRBV6-5, the J gene TRBJ1-2, with 7 bases identical to TRBD1. After removal of 3 bases from V and 6 bases from J, the junction contained 4 bases not matched to a gene. The germline V gene encodes CDR1 MNHEY and CDR2 SVGAGI. The CDR3 runs to 13 residues. CDR3 loop: CASSYNRGHGYTF. CDR3 in DNA: TGTGCCAGCAGTTATAATAGGGGGCATGGCTACACCTTC.

V is TRBV11-2 and J is TRBJ1-4; TRBD1 matches at 8 bases. Germline CDR1 and CDR2: SGHAT and FQNNGV. This CDR3 contains 15 residues. V shed 1 base, J shed 8 bases, and the junction held 6 bases outside the gene matches. CDR3 nucleotides: TGTGCCAGCAGCTTAGGGGACAGGTGGGGGGAAAAACTGTTTTTT. Its translation: CASSLGDRWGEKLFF.

The rearrangement uses TRBV5-1 and TRBJ2-3; D may be TRBD2 (6 bases). Trimming cost V 0 bases and J 0 bases, with 14 bases left between them. Germline V gives CDR1 SGHRS, CDR2 YFSETQ. The CDR3 covers 17 residues. The CDR3 region has the DNA TGCGCCAGCAGCTTGGGGAGGGGCCAGTATAGCACAGATACGCAGTATTTT. This encodes CASSLGRGQYSTDTQYF.

This clone was recorded once. The chain joins TRBV21-1 to TRBJ2-1; the table's D call, TRBD2, has no DNA check behind it. TRBV21-1 is a recognized pseudogene. This CDR3 is built from 15 residues. The CDR3 reads CASRPSGRAEDEQFF. The CDR3 bases are TGTGCCAGCAGGCCCAGCGGGAGGGCCGAAGATGAGCAGTTCTTC.

V is TRBV9 and J is TRBJ2-1, with TRBD2 matching 8 bases. The CDR3 covers 15 residues. Trimming cost V 1 base and J 5 bases; bases outside gene matches: 5. The V gene's germline CDR1 is SGDLS and CDR2 YYNGEE. This chain's CDR3 is CASSVTGGGNNEQFF. DNA for the CDR3: TGTGCCAGCAGCGTAACGGGAGGGGGTAACAATGAGCAGTTCTTC.

The genes are TRBV28 and TRBJ2-2, with a tentative D call TRBD1 (5 bases). Trimming left V 7 bases short and J 0 bases short, with 6 bases between. CDR3 length: 13 residues. Germline CDR1 is MDHEN and CDR2 is SYDVKM. This chain's CDR3 is CASTGPNTGELFF. CDR3 nucleotides: TGTGCCAGCACAGGGCCGAACACCGGGGAGCTGTTTTTT.

This chain links TRBV7-2 with TRBJ2-1; 7 nucleotides match TRBD2. J gave up 7 bases and V 5 bases, and 14 bases lay outside the gene matches. The CDR3 is made up of 16 amino acids. From germline, CDR1 is SGHTA and CDR2 FQGNSA. This CDR3 is CASSLAGSGLGNEQFF. DNA for the CDR3: TGTGCCAGCAGCCTCGCCGGCAGTGGACTAGGGAATGAGCAGTTCTTC.

For the CDR3, the DNA is TGCGCCAGCAGCCAAGACGGCGCTACCTACGAGCAGTACTTC. Residues: CASSQDGATYEQYF. The chain is built from TRBV4-1 and TRBJ2-7; D remains ambiguous. The CDR3 is 14 residues long. Trimming shortened V by 0 bases and J by 2 bases, and 8 bases separated the two germline ends. Germline V gene data show CDR1 as MGHRA and CDR2 as YSYEKL.

The chain is built from TRBV7-9 and TRBJ1-4; no clear D gene. Looked up from germline, CDR1 is SEHNR and CDR2 is FQNEAQ (reference sequence). The CDR3 runs to 16 residues. The V and J ends lost 1 base and 0 bases respectively, with 9 bases between them. In DNA form, the CDR3 reads TGTGCCAGCAGCTTAGGAGTTAACCCAACTAATGAAAAACTGTTTTTT. This translates into CASSLGVNPTNEKLFF. The full variable domain, its missing parts supplied by reference TRBV7-9 and TRBJ1-4, is DTGVSQNPRHKITKRGQNVTFRCDPISEHNRLYWYRQTLGQGPEFLTYFQNEAQLEKSRLLSDRFSAERPKGSFSTLEIQRTEQGDSAMYLCASSLGVNPTNEKLFFGSGTQLSVL.

The rearrangement uses TRBV12-5 and TRBJ2-7, with D perhaps given as TRBD1 or TRBD2 (5 bases each). The V gene lost 6 bases and the J gene lost 2 bases, with 17 bases spanning the gap. CDR3 size: 15 residues. The germline V gene encodes CDR1 LGHNT and CDR2 FRNRAP. CDR3 DNA: TGTGCTAGTGGCCCCACGGGGCGGAGCCCCTACGAGCAGTACTTC. This codes for CASGPTGRSPYEQYF.

This chain links TRBV27 with TRBJ1-4; 10 bases line up with TRBD1. The germline V gene has CDR1 MNHEY and CDR2 SMNVEV (reference sequence). With V trimmed by 5 bases and J by 12 bases, 9 bases remained unmatched. The CDR3 has 14 amino acids. The DNA for the CDR3 is TGTGCCAGCAGTCAGACCCCCGGGACAGGGGAACTGTTTTTT. It translates to CASSQTPGTGELFF.

The V call is TRBV10-3, the J call TRBJ2-7, with 7 bases lining up with TRBD1. The CDR3 has 12 residues. CDR1 ENHRY and CDR2 SYGVKD come from the germline V gene. J lost 5 bases, V lost 10 bases, and 8 bases had no gene match. The CDR3 reads CANGQVLDEQYF. The CDR3 DNA reads TGTGCCAACGGACAGGTCCTGGACGAGCAGTACTTC.

This rearrangement joins TRBV14 to TRBJ1-1, with 8 bases aligning to TRBD1. The CDR3 covers 15 residues. The ends lost 2 bases at V and 7 bases at J; junction bases unmatched: 9. CDR1 SGHDN and CDR2 FVKESK come from the germline V gene. CDR3 sequence: CASSQWTGLTSEAFF. The CDR3 nucleotides read TGTGCCAGCAGCCAATGGACAGGGCTTACAAGTGAAGCTTTCTTT.

The table lists this clone with a few counts. V usage is TRBV15 and J usage is TRBJ2-7; 10 bases are shared with TRBD2. Per the germline V gene, CDR1 is LNHNV and CDR2 is YYDKDF (reference sequence). The CDR3 sequence is 13 residues long. Losses at the gene ends were 9 bases for V and 1 base for J; bases not matched to a gene: 3. CDR3 DNA sequence: TGTGCCACAAGGACTAGCGGTTCCTACGAGCAGTACTTC. This sequence encodes CATRTSGSYEQYF.

The chain carries TRBV9 and TRBJ2-2, with TRBD2 matching 7 bases. Germline V gene sequence: CDR1 SGDLS, CDR2 YYNGEE. With V trimmed by 3 bases and J by 5 bases, 16 bases remained unmatched. CDR3 length: 18 residues. The CDR3 here is CASSENLLGRGLTGELFF. The CDR3 DNA is TGTGCCAGCAGCGAAAATTTACTAGGGAGGGGTCTGACCGGGGAGCTGTTTTTT.